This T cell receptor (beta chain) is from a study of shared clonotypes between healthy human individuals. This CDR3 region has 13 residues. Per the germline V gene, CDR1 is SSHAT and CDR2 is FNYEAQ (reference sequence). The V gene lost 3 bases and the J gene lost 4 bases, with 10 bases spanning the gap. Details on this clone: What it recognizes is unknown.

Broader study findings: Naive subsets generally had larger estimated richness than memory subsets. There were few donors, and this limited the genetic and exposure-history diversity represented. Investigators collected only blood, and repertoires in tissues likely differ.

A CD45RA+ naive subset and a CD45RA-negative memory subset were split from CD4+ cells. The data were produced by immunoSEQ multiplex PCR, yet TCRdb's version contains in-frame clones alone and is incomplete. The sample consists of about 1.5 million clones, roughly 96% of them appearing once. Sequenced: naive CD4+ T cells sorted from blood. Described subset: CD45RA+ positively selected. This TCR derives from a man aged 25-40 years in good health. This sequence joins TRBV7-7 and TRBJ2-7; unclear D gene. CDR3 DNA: TGTGCCAGCAGCTTTGCTTTGGGGTACGAGCAGTACTTC. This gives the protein CASSFALGYEQYF.